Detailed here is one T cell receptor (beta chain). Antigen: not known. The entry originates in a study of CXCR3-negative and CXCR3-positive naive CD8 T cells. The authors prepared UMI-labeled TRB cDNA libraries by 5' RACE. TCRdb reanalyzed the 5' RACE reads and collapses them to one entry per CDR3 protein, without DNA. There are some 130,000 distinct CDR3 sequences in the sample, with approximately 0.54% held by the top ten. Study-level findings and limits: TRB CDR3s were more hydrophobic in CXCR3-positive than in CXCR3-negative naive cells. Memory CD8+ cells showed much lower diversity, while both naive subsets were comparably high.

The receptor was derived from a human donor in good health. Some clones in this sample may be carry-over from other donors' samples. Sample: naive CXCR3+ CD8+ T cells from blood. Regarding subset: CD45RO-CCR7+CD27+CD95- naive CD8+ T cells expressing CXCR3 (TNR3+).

The CDR3: CASTGQGYNEQFF. The V gene is TRBV19, the J gene TRBJ2-1; the TRBD1 assignment by TCRdb is unverifiable without DNA. CDR3 length: 13 residues. CDR1 is LNHDA, CDR2 SQIVND, per germline (reference sequence).